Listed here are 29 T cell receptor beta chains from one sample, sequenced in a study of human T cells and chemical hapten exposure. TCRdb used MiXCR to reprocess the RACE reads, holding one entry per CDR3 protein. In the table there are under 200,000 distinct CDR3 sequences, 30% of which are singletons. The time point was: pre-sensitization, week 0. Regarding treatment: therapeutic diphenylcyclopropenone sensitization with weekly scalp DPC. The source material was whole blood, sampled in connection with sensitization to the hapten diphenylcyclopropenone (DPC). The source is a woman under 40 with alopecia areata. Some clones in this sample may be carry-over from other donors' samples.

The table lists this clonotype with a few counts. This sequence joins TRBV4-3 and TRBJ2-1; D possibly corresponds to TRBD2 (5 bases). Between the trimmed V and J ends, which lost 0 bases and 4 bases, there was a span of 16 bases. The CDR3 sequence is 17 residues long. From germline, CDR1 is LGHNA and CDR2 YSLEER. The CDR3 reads CASSQDPSGGFYNEQFF. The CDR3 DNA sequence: TGCGCCAGCAGCCAAGATCCCTCCGGCGGGTTTTACAATGAGCAGTTCTTC.

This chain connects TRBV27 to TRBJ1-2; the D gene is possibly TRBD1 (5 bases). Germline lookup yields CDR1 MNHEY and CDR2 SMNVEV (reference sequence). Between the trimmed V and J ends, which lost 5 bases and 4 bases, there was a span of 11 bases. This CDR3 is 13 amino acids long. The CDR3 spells CASSRGVSYGYTF. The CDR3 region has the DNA TGTGCCAGCAGTAGAGGGGTGAGCTATGGCTACACCTTC.

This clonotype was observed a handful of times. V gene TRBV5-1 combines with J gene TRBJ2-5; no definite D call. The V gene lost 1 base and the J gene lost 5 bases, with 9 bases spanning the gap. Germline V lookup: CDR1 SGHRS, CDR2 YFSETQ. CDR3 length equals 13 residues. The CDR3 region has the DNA TGCGCCAGCAGCTTGAACGGAGCCGAGACCCAGTACTTC. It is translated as CASSLNGAETQYF.

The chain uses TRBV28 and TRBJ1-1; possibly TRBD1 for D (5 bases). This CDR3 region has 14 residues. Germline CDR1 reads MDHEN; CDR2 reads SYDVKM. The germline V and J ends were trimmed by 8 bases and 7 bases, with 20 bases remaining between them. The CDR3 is CASSSGGTQFEAFF. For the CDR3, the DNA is TGTGCCAGCTCAAGCGGGGGGACCCAGTTTGAAGCTTTCTTT.

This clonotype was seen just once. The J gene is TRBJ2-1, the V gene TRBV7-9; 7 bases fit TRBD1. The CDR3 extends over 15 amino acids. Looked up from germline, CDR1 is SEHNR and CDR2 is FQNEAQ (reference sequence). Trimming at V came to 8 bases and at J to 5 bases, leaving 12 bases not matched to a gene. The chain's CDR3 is CASVDRDLVHNEQFF. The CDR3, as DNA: TGTGCCAGCGTCGACAGGGACCTTGTCCACAATGAGCAGTTCTTC.

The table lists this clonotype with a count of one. In nucleotides, the CDR3 is TGTGCCAGCAGTTCGGGCAGGGCTCGCGACAATGAGCAGTTCTTC. Translated, it gives CASSSGRARDNEQFF. The chain has TRBV12-3 or TRBV12-4 and TRBJ2-1; D may be TRBD1 (5 bases). The CDR3 contains 15 residues. Trimming pared 4 bases from V and 5 bases from J, leaving 15 bases between.

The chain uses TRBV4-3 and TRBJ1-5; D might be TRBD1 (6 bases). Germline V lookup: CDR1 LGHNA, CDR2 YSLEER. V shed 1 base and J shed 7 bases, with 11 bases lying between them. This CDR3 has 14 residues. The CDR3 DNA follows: TGCGCCAGCAGCCAAGCACAGGGAGTACAGCCCCAGCATTTT. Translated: CASSQAQGVQPQHF.

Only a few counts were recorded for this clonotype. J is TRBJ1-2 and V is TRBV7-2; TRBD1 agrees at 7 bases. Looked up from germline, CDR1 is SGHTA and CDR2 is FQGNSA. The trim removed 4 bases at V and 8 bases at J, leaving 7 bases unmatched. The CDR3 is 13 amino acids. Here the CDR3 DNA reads TGTGCCAGCAGCTCTAGGACAGGAGAAGGCTACACCTTC. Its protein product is CASSSRTGEGYTF.

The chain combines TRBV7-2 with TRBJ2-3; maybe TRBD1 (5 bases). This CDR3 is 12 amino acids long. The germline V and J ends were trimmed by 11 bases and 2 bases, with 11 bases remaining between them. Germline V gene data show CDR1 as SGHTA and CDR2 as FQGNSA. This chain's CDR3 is CADEGDTDTQYF. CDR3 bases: TGTGCCGATGAAGGGGACACAGATACGCAGTATTTT.

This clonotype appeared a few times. Here the CDR3 reads CASSGGTRHAFF. The CDR3 DNA is TGTGCCAGCAGCGGAGGTACGAGGCATGCATTCTTC. The chain carries TRBV28 and TRBJ2-1, with D tentatively TRBD2 (5 bases). The length of the CDR3 is 12 residues. CDR1 MDHEN and CDR2 SYDVKM come from the germline V gene. The V end lost 6 bases, the J end lost 16 bases, and 19 bases lay between the germline ends.

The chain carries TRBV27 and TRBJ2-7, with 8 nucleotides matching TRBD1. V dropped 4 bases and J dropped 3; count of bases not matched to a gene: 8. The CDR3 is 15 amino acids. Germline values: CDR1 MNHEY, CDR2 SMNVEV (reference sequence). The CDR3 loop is CASSSTGAGGYEQYF. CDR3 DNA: TGTGCCAGCAGTTCGACAGGGGCCGGGGGCTACGAGCAGTACTTC.

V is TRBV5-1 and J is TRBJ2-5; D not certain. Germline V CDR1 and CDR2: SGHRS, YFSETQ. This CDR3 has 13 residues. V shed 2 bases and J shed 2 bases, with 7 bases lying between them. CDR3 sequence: CASSLREQETQYF. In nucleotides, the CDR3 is TGCGCCAGCAGCTTAAGAGAGCAAGAGACCCAGTACTTC.

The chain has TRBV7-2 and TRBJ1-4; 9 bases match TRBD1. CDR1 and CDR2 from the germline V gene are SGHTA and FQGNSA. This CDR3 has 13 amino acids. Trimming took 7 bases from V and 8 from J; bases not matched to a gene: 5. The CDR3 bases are TGTGCCAGCAACAGGGGACAGGGAGAAAAACTGTTTTTT. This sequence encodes CASNRGQGEKLFF.

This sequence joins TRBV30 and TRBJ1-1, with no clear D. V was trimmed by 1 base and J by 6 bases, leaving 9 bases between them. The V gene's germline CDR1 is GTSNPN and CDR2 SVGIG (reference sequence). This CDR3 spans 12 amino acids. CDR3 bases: TGTGCCTGGAGTGCCAGGTTTGCTGAAGCTTTCTTT. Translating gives CAWSARFAEAFF.

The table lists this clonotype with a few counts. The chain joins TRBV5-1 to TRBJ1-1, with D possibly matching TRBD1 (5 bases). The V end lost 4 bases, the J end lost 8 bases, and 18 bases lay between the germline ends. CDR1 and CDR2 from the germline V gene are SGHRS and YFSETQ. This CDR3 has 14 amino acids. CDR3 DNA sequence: TGCGCCAGCAGCCCCCCAGGGAGTCTCTCCGAAGCTTTCTTT. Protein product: CASSPPGSLSEAFF.

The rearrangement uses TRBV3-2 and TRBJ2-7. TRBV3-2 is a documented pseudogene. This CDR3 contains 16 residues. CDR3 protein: CASSQSPSGKTYEQYF. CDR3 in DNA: TGTGCCAGCAGCCAATCCCCGTCGGGGAAGACCTACGAGCAGTACTTC.

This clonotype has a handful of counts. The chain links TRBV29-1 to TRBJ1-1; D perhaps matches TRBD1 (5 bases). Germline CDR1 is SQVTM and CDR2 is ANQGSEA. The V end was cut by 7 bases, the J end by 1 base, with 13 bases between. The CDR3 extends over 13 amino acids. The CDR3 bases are TGCAGCGGATTCACGGACACGAACACTGAAGCTTTCTTT. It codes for CSGFTDTNTEAFF.

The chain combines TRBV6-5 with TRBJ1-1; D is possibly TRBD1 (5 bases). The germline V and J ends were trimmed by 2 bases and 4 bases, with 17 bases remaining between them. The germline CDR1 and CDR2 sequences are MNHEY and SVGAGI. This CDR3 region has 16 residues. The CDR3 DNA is TGTGCCAGCAGTTACGCGGGGGGGGGGACTGGCACTGAAGCTTTCTTT. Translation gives CASSYAGGGTGTEAFF.

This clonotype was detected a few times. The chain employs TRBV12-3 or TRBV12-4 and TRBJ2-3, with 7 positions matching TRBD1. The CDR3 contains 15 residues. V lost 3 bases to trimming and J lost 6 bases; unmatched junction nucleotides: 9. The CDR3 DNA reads TGTGCCAGCAGTTTGGCAGGGACAGTCGGGGATACGCAGTATTTT. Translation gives CASSLAGTVGDTQYF.

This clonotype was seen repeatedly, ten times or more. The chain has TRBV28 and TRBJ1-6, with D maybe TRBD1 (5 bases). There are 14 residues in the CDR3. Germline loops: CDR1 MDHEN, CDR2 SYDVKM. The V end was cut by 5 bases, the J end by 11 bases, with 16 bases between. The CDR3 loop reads CASSLGTAGTPLHF. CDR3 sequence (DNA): TGTGCCAGCAGTCTAGGGACCGCGGGGACACCCCTCCACTTT.

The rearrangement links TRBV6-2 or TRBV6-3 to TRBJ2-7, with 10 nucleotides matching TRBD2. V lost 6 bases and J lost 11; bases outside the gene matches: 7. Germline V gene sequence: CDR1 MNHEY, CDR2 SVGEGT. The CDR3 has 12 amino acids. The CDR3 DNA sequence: TGTGCCAGCAGCTTTAGCGGGAGGCTGGAGTACTTC. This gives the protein CASSFSGRLEYF.

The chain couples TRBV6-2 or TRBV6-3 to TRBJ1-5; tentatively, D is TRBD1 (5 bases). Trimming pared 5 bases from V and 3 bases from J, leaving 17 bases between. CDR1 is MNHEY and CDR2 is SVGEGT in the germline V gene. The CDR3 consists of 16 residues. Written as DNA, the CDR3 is TGTGCCAGCAGTCCGGATGGGTGGGGGTACAATCAGCCCCAGCATTTT. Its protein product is CASSPDGWGYNQPQHF.

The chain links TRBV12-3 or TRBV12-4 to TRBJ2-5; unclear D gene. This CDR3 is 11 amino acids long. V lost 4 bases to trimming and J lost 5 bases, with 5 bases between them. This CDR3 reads CASSSTETQYF. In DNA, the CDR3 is TGTGCCAGCAGTTCGACCGAGACCCAGTACTTC.

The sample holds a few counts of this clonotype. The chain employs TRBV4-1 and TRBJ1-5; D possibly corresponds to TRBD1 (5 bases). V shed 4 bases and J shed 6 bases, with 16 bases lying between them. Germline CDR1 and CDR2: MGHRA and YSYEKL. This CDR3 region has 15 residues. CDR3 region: CASSPIAGGAQPQHF. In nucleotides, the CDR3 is TGCGCCAGCAGCCCAATTGCTGGGGGTGCTCAGCCCCAGCATTTT.

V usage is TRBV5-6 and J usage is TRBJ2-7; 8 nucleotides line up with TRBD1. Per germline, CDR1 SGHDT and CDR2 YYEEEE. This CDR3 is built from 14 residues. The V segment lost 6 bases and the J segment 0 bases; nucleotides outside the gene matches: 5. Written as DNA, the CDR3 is TGTGCCAGCAAGCGGACAGGGAACTCCTACGAGCAGTACTTC. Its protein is CASKRTGNSYEQYF.

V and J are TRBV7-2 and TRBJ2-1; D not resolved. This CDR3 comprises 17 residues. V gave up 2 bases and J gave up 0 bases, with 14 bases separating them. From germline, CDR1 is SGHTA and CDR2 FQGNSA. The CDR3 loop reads CASSLQLQSSSYNEQFF. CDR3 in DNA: TGTGCCAGCAGCTTACAGCTACAATCGAGCTCCTACAATGAGCAGTTCTTC.

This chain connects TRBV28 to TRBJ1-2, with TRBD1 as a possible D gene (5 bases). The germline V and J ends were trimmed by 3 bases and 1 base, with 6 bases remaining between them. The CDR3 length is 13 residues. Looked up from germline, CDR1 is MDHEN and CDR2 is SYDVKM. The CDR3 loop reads CASSLDNNYGYTF. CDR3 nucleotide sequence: TGTGCCAGCAGTTTGGACAATAACTATGGCTACACCTTC.

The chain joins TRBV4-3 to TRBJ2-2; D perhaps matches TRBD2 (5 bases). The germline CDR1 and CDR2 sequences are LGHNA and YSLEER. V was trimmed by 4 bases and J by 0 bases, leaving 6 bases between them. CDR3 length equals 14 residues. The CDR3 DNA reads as TGCGCCAGCAGCCGGACTCCGAACACCGGGGAGCTGTTTTTT. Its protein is CASSRTPNTGELFF.

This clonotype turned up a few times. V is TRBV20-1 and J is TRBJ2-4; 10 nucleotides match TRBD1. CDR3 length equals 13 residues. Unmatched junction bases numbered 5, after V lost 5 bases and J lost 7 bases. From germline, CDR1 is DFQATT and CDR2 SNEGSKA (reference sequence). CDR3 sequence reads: CSAPGTGANIQYF. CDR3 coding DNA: TGCAGTGCTCCTGGGACAGGGGCCAACATTCAGTACTTC.